This T cell receptor beta chain is drawn from a study of blood T cells in healthy people across ages. Background on the study: About one barcoded beta molecule was captured per two T cells (by template switching).

The CDR3 contains 15 residues. The V gene's germline CDR1 is DFQATT and CDR2 SNEGSKA (reference sequence). To note about this clonotype: What it binds is unknown. Sequence at one end of the junction differs from germline and may be a read error.

Healthy Caucasian individuals from Russia aged about 6 to 95 were enrolled as donors. Study observations and caveats: From one million sequenced T cells, diversity estimates were lower bounds.

A sample-barcoded 5' primer and a J-beta primer mix were used in a second PCR of roughly 7 to 12 cycles. Through a template-switch adaptor with 12 random nucleotides, each cDNA molecule received a tag. One entry per CDR3 protein, called by TCRdb with MiXCR from the 5' RACE reads. Here the sample spans some 1.8 million distinct CDR3 sequences, 39% being singletons. The sample taken for sequencing was blood. The chain has TRBV20-1 and TRBJ2-7, with TRBD2 matching over 8 bases. The receptor was isolated from a human donor in good health. CDR3 bases: TGCAGTGCTAGCGGCCAAGCGGGGGCCGACTACGAGCAGTGCTTC. Its protein product is CSASGQAGADYEQCF.